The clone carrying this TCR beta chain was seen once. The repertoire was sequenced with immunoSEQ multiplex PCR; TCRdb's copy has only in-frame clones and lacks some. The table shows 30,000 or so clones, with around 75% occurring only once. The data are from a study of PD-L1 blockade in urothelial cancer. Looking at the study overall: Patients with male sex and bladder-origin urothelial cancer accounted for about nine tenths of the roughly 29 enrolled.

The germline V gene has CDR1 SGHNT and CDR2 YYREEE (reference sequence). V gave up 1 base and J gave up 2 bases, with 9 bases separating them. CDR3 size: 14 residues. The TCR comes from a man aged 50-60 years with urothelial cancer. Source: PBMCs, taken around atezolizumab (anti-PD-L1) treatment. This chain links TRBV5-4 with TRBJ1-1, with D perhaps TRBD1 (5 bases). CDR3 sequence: CASSLRGRNTEAFF. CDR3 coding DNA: TGTGCCAGCAGCTTGAGGGGTCGAAACACTGAAGCTTTCTTT. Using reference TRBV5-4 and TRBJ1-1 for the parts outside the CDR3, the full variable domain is ETGVTQSPTHLIKTRGQQVTLRCSSQSGHNTVSWYQQALGQGPQFIFQYYREEENGRGNFPPRFSGLQFPNYSSELNVNALELDDSALYLCASSLRGRNTEAFFGQGTRLTVV.